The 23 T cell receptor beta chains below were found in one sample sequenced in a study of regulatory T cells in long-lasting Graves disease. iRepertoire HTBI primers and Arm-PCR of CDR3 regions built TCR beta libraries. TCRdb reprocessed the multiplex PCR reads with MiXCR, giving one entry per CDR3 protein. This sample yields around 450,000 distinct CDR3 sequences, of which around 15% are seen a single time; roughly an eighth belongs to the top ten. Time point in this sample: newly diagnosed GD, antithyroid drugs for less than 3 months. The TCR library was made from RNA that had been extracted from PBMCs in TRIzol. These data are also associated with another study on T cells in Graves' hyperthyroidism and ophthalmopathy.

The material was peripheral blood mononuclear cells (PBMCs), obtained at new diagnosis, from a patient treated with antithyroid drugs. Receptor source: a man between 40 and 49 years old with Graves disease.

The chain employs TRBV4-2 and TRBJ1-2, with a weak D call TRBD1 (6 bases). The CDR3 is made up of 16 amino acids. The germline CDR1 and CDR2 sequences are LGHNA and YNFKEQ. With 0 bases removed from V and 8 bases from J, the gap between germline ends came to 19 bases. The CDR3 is CASSQDIGGALGGYTF. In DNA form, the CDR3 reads TGTGCCAGCAGCCAAGATATCGGGGGGGCCCTGGGGGGCTACACCTTC.

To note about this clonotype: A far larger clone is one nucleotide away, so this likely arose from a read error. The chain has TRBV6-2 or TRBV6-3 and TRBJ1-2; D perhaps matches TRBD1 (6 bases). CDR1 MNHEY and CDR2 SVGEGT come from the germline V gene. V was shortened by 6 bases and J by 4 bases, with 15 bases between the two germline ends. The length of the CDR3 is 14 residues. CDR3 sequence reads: CASRSRGSIYGYTF. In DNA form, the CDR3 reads TGTGCCAGCAGAAGCAGGGGATCAATCTATGGCTACACCTTC.

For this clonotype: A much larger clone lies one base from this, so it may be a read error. CDR3 region: CASSSLFGRNNEQYF. CDR3 bases: TGTGCCAGCAGCTCTCTCTTCGGGCGGAACAATGAGCAGTACTTC. The chain is built from TRBV7-9 and TRBJ2-7; D unresolved. The V end lost 4 bases, the J end lost 7 bases, and 20 bases lay between the germline ends. The CDR3 covers 15 residues. In germline, CDR1 is SEHNR, CDR2 FQNEAQ (reference sequence).

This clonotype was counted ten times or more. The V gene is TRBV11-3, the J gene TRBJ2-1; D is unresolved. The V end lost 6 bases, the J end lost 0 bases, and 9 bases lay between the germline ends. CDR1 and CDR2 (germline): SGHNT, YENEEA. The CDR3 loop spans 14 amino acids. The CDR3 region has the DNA TGTGCCAGCAGAAGGGCTAGCTCCTACAATGAGCAGTTCTTC. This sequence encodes CASRRASSYNEQFF.

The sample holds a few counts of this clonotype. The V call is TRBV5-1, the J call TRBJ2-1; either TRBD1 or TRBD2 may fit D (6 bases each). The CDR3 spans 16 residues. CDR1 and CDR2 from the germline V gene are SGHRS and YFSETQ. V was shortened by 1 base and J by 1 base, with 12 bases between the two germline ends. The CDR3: CASSLWGALSYNEQFF. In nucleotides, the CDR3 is TGCGCCAGCAGCTTGTGGGGGGCCCTGTCCTACAATGAGCAGTTCTTC.

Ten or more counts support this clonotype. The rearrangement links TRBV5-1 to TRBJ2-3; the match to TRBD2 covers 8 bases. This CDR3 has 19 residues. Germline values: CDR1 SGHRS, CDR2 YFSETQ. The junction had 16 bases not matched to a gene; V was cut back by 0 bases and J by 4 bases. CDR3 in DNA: TGCGCCAGCAGCTTGGCAGCGCGGGCGACTAGCGCGAGCCCAGATACGCAGTATTTT. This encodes CASSLAARATSASPDTQYF. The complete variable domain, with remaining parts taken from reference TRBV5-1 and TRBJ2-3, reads KAGVTQTPRYLIKTRGQQVTLSCSPISGHRSVSWYQQTPGQGLQFLFEYFSETQRNKGNFPGRFSGRQFSNSRSEMNVSTLELGDSALYLCASSLAARATSASPDTQYFGPGTRLTVL.

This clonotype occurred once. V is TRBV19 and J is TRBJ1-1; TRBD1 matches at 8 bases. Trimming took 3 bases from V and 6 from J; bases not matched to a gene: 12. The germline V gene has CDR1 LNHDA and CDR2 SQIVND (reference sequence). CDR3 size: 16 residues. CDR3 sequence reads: CASSIRKGQGASEAFF. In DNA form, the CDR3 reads TGTGCCAGTAGTATCCGGAAGGGGCAGGGGGCCTCTGAAGCTTTCTTT.

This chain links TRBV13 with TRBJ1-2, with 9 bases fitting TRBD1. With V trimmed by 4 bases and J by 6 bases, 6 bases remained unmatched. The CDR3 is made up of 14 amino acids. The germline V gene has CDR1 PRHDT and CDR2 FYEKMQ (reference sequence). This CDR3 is CASSSGTGINGYTF. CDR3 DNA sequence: TGTGCCAGCAGCTCGGGGACAGGGATCAATGGCTACACCTTC. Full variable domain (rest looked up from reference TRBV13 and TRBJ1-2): AAGVIQSPRHLIKEKRETATLKCYPIPRHDTVYWYQQGPGQDPQFLISFYEKMQSDKGSIPDRFSAQQFSDYHSELNMSSLELGDSALYFCASSSGTGINGYTFGSGTRLTVV.

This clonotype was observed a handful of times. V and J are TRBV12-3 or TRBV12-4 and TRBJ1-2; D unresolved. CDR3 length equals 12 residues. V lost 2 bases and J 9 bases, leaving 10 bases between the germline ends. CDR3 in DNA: TGTGCCAGCAGTTTATTCGATTCGAGCTACACCTTC. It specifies CASSLFDSSYTF.

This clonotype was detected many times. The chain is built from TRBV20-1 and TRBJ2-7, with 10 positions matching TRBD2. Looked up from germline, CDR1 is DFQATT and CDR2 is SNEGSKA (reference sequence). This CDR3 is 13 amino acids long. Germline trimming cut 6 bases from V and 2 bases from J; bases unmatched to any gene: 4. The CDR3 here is CSAILAGTYEQYF. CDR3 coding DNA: TGCAGTGCCATACTAGCGGGAACCTACGAGCAGTACTTC.

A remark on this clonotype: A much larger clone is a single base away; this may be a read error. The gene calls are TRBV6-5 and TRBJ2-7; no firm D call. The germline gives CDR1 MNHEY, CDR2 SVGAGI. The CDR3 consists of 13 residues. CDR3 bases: TGTGCCAGCAGTTACACAGCCACCTACGTGCAGTACTTC. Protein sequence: CASSYTATYVQYF.

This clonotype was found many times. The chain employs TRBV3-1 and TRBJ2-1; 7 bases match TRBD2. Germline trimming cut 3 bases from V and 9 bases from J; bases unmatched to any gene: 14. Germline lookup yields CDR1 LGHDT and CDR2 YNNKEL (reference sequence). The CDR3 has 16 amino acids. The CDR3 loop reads CASSHRVLAPNGEQFF. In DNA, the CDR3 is TGTGCCAGCAGCCACAGGGTACTAGCGCCTAACGGTGAGCAGTTCTTC.

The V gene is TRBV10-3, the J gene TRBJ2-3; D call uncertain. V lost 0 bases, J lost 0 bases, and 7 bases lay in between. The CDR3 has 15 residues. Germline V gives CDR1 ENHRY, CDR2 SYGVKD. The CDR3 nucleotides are TGTGCCATCAGTGAGTCGCGCGGTAGCACAGATACGCAGTATTTT. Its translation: CAISESRGSTDTQYF.

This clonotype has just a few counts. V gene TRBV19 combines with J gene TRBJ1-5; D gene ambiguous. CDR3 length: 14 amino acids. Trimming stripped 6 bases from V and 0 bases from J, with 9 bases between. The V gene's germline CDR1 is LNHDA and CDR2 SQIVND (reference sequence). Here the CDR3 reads CASRSSNSNQPQHF. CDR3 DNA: TGTGCCAGTAGGTCCTCGAATAGCAATCAGCCCCAGCATTTT.

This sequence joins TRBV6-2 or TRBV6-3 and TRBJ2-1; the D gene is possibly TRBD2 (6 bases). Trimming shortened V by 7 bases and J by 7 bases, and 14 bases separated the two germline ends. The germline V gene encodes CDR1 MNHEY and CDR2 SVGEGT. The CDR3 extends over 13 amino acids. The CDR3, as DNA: TGTGCCAGCAATAGAGGGGCGGGGAATGAGCAGTTCTTC. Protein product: CASNRGAGNEQFF.

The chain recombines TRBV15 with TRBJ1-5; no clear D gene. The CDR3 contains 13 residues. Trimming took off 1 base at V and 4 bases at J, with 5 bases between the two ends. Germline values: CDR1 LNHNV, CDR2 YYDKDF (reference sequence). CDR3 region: CATSRVFNQPQHF. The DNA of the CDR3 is TGTGCCACCAGCAGAGTGTTTAATCAGCCCCAGCATTTT.

The CDR3 nucleotides read TGTGCCAGCATTGCAAAAAGGCAGCAGTTCTTC. It encodes CASIAKRQQFF. The chain links TRBV6-2 or TRBV6-3 to TRBJ2-1; D ambiguous. The CDR3 has 11 amino acids. The V gene lost 7 bases and the J gene lost 11 bases, with 12 bases spanning the gap. Germline-derived CDR1 and CDR2 are MNHEY and SVGEGT.

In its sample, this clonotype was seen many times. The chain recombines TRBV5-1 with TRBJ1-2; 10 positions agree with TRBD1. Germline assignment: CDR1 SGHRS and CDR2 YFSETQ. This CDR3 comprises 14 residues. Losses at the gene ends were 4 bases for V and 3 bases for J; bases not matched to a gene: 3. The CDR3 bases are TGCGCCAGCAGCACGACAGGGGGCGACTATGGCTACACCTTC. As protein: CASSTTGGDYGYTF.

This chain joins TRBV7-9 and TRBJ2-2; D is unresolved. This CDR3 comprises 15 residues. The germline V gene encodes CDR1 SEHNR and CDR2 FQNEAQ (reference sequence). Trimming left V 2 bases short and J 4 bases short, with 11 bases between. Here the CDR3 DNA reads TGTGCCAGCAGCTTATTCAGCGCCATCACCGGGGAGCTGTTTTTT. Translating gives CASSLFSAITGELFF.

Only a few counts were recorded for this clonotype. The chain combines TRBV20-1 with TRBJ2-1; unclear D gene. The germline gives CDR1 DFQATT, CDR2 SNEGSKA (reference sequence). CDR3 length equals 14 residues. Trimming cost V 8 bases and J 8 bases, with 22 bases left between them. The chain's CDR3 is CSPPDSIGFDEQFF. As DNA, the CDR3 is TGCAGTCCCCCAGATAGCATTGGTTTCGATGAGCAGTTCTTC.

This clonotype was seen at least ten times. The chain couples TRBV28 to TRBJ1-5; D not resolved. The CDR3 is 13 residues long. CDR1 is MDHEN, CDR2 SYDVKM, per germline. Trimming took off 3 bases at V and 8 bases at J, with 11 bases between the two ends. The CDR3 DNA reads TGTGCCAGCAGTTTTTCCACCTATAAGCCCCAGCATTTT. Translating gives CASSFSTYKPQHF.

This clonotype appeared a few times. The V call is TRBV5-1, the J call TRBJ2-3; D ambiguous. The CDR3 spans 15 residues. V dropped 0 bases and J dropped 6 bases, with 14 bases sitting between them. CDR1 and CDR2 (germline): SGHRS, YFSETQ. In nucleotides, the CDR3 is TGCGCCAGCAGCTTGGATCTGGGAAGGTCGGATACGCAGTATTTT. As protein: CASSLDLGRSDTQYF.

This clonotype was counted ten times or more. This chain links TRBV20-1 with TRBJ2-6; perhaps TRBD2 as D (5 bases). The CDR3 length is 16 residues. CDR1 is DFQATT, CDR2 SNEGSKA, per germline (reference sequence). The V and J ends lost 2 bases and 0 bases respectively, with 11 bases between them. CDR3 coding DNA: TGCAGTGCTAGACCCCACGGGGACTCTGGGGCCAACGTCCTGACTTTC. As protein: CSARPHGDSGANVLTF.